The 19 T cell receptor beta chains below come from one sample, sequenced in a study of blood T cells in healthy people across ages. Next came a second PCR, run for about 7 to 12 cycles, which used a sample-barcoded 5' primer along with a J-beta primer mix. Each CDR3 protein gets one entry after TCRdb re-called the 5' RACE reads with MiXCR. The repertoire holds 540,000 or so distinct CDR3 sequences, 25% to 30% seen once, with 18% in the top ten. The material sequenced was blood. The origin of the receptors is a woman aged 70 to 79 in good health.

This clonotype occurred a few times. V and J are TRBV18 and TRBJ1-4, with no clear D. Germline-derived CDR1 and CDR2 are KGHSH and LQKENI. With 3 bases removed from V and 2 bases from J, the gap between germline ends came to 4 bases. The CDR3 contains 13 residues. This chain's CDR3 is CASSPVTNEKLFF. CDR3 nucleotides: TGTGCCAGCTCACCTGTGACTAATGAAAAACTGTTTTTT.

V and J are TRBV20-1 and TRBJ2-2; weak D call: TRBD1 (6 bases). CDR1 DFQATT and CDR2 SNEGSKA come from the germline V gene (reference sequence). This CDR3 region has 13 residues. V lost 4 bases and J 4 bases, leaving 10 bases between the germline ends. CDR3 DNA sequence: TGCAGTGCTATGGCAGGGGTCACCGGGGAGCTGTTTTTT. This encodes CSAMAGVTGELFF.

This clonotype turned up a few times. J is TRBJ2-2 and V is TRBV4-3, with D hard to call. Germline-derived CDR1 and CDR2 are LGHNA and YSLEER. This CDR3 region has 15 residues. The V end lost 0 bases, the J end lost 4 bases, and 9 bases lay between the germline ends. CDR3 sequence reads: CASSQDPRSTGELFF. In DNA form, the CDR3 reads TGCGCCAGCAGCCAAGATCCCCGATCCACCGGGGAGCTGTTTTTT.

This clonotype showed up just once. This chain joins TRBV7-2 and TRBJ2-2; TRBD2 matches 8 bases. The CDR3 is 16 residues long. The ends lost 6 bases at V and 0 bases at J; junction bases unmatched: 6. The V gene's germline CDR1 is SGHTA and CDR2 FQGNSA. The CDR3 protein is CASRIGGAPNTGELFF. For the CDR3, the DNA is TGTGCCAGCAGGATCGGGGGGGCCCCGAACACCGGGGAGCTGTTTTTT. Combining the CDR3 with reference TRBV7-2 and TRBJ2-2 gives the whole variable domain GAGVSQSPSNKVTEKGKDVELRCDPISGHTALYWYRQSLGQGLEFLIYFQGNSAPDKSGLPSDRFSAERTGGSVSTLTIQRTQQEDSAVYLCASRIGGAPNTGELFFGEGSRLTVL.

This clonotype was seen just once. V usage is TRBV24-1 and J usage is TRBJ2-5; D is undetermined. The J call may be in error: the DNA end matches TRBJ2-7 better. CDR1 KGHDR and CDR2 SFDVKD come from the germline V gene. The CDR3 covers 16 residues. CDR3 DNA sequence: TGTGCCACCAGTGATCTAAACGGGCCACTCGACTACGAGCAGTACTTC. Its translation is CATSDLNGPLDYEQYF.

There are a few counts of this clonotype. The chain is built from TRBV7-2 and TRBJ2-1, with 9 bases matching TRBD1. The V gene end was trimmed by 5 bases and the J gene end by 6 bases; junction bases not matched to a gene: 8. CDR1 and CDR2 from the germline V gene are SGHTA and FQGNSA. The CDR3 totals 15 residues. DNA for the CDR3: TGTGCCAGCAGCCGTACCCTGACAGGGGGCAATGAGCAGTTCTTC. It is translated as CASSRTLTGGNEQFF.

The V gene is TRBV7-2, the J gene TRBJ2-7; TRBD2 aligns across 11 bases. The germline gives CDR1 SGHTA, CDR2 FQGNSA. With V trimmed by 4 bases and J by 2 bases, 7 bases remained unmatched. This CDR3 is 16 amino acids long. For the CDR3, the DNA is TGTGCCAGCAGCTCCCAACTAGCGGGGGAGCCCTACGAGCAGTACTTC. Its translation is CASSSQLAGEPYEQYF.

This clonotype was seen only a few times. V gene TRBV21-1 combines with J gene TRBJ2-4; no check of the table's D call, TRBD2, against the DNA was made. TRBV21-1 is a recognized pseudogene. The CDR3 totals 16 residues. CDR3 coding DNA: TGTGCCAGCAGCACCCTAAACCGGGACTACCCTCGGATTCAGTACTTC. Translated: CASSTLNRDYPRIQYF.

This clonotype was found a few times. CDR3 loop: CSVDIYGTGARGTEAFF. CDR3 coding DNA: TGCAGCGTAGACATATACGGGACAGGGGCCAGGGGCACTGAAGCTTTCTTT. The V gene is TRBV29-1, the J gene TRBJ1-1; 10 nucleotides line up with TRBD1. The CDR3 has 17 residues. V gave up 6 bases and J gave up 4 bases; unmatched junction bases: 17. CDR1 and CDR2 (germline): SQVTM, ANQGSEA. Drawing the rest from reference TRBV29-1 and TRBJ1-1, the complete variable domain is SAVISQKPSRDICQRGTSLTIQCQVDSQVTMMFWYRQQPGQSLTLIATANQGSEATYESGFVIDKFPISRPNLTFSTLTVSNMSPEDSSIYLCSVDIYGTGARGTEAFFGQGTRLTVV.

The CDR3 here is CASSPRGGGLAGGNNEQFF. CDR3 sequence (DNA): TGTGCCAGCAGCCCCCGGGGAGGGGGACTAGCGGGAGGTAACAATGAGCAGTTCTTC. The rearrangement uses TRBV7-2 and TRBJ2-1, with 15 bases lining up with TRBD2. Germline CDR1 reads SGHTA; CDR2 reads FQGNSA. The CDR3 is made up of 19 amino acids. V gave up 5 bases and J gave up 5 bases; unmatched junction bases: 13. Drawing the rest from reference TRBV7-2 and TRBJ2-1, the complete variable domain is GAGVSQSPSNKVTEKGKDVELRCDPISGHTALYWYRQSLGQGLEFLIYFQGNSAPDKSGLPSDRFSAERTGGSVSTLTIQRTQQEDSAVYLCASSPRGGGLAGGNNEQFFGPGTRLTVL.

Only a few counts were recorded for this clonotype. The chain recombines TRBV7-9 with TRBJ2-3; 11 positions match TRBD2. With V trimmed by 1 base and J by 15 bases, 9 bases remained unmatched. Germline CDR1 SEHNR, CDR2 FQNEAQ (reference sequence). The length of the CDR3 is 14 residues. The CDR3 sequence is CASSLEGTSGWNYF. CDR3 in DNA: TGTGCCAGCAGCTTAGAAGGGACTAGCGGATGGAATTATTTT. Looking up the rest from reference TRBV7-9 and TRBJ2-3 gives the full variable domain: DTGVSQNPRHKITKRGQNVTFRCDPISEHNRLYWYRQTLGQGPEFLTYFQNEAQLEKSRLLSDRFSAERPKGSFSTLEIQRTEQGDSAMYLCASSLEGTSGWNYFGPGTRLTVL.

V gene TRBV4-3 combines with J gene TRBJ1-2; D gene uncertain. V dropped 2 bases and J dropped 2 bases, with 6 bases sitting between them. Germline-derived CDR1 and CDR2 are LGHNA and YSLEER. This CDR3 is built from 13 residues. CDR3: CASSQTQNYGYTF. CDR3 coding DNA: TGCGCCAGCAGCCAAACACAGAACTATGGCTACACCTTC.

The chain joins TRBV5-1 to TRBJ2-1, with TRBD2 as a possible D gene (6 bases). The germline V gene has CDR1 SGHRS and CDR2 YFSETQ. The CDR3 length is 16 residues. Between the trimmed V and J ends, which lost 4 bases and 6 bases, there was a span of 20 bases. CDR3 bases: TGCGCCAGCAGCCCCTTAAACGGGGGTGGGTCCAATGAGCAGTTCTTC. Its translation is CASSPLNGGGSNEQFF.

The CDR3 reads CASRRDTTYEQYF. In DNA form, the CDR3 reads TGTGCCAGCAGGCGGGACACAACGTACGAGCAGTACTTC. The chain uses TRBV6-5 and TRBJ2-5; D possibly matches TRBD1 or TRBD2 (6 bases each). The DNA matches TRBJ2-7 better at its end, which makes the J call doubtful. The CDR3 length is 13 residues. The germline V gene encodes CDR1 MNHEY and CDR2 SVGAGI.

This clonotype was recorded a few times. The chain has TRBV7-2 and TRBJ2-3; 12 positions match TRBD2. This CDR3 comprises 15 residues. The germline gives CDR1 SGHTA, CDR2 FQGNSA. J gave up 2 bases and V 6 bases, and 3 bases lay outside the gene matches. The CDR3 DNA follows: TGTGCCAGCAGGACTAGCGGGGGATACACAGATACGCAGTATTTT. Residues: CASRTSGGYTDTQYF.

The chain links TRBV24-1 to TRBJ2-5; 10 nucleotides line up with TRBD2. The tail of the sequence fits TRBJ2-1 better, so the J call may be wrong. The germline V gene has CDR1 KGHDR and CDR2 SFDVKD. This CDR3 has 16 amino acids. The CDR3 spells CATSDLAGDYYNEQFF. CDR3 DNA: TGTGCCACCAGTGATCTAGCGGGGGACTACTACAATGAGCAGTTCTTC.

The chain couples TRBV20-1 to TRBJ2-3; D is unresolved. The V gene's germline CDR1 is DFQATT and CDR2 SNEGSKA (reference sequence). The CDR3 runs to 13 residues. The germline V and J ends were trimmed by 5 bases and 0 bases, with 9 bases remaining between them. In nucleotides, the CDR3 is TGCAGTGCTCGTGCCTCTAGCACAGATACGCAGTATTTT. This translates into CSARASSTDTQYF.

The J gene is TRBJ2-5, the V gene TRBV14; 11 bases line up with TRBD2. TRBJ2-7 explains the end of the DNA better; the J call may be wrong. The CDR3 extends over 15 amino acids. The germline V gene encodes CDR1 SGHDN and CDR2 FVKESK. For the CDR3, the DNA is TGTGCCAGCAGCCCCACTAGCGGGAGCGCCTACGAGCAGTACTTC. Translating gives CASSPTSGSAYEQYF.

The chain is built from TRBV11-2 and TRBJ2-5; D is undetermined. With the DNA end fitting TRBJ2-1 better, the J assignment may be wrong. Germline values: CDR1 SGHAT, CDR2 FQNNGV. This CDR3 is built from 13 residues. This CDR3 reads CASSLDHGNEQFF. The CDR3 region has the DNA TGTGCCAGCAGCTTAGATCACGGTAATGAGCAGTTCTTC.